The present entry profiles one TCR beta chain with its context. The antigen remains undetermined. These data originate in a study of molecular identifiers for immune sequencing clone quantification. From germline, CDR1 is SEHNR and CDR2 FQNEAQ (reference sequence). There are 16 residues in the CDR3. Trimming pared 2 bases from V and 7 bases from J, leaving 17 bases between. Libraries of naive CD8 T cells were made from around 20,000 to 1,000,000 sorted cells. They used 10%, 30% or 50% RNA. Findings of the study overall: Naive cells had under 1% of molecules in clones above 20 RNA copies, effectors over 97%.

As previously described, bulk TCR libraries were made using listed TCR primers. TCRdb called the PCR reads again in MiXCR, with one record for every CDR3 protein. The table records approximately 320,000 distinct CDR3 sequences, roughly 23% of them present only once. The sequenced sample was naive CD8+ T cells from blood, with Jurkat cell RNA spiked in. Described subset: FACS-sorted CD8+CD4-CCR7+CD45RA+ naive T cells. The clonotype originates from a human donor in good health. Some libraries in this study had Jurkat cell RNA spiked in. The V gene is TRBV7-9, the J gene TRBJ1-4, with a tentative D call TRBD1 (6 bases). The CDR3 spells CASSLFIRGGSEKLFF. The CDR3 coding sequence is TGTGCCAGCAGCTTATTCATCAGGGGTGGGAGTGAAAAACTGTTTTTT.